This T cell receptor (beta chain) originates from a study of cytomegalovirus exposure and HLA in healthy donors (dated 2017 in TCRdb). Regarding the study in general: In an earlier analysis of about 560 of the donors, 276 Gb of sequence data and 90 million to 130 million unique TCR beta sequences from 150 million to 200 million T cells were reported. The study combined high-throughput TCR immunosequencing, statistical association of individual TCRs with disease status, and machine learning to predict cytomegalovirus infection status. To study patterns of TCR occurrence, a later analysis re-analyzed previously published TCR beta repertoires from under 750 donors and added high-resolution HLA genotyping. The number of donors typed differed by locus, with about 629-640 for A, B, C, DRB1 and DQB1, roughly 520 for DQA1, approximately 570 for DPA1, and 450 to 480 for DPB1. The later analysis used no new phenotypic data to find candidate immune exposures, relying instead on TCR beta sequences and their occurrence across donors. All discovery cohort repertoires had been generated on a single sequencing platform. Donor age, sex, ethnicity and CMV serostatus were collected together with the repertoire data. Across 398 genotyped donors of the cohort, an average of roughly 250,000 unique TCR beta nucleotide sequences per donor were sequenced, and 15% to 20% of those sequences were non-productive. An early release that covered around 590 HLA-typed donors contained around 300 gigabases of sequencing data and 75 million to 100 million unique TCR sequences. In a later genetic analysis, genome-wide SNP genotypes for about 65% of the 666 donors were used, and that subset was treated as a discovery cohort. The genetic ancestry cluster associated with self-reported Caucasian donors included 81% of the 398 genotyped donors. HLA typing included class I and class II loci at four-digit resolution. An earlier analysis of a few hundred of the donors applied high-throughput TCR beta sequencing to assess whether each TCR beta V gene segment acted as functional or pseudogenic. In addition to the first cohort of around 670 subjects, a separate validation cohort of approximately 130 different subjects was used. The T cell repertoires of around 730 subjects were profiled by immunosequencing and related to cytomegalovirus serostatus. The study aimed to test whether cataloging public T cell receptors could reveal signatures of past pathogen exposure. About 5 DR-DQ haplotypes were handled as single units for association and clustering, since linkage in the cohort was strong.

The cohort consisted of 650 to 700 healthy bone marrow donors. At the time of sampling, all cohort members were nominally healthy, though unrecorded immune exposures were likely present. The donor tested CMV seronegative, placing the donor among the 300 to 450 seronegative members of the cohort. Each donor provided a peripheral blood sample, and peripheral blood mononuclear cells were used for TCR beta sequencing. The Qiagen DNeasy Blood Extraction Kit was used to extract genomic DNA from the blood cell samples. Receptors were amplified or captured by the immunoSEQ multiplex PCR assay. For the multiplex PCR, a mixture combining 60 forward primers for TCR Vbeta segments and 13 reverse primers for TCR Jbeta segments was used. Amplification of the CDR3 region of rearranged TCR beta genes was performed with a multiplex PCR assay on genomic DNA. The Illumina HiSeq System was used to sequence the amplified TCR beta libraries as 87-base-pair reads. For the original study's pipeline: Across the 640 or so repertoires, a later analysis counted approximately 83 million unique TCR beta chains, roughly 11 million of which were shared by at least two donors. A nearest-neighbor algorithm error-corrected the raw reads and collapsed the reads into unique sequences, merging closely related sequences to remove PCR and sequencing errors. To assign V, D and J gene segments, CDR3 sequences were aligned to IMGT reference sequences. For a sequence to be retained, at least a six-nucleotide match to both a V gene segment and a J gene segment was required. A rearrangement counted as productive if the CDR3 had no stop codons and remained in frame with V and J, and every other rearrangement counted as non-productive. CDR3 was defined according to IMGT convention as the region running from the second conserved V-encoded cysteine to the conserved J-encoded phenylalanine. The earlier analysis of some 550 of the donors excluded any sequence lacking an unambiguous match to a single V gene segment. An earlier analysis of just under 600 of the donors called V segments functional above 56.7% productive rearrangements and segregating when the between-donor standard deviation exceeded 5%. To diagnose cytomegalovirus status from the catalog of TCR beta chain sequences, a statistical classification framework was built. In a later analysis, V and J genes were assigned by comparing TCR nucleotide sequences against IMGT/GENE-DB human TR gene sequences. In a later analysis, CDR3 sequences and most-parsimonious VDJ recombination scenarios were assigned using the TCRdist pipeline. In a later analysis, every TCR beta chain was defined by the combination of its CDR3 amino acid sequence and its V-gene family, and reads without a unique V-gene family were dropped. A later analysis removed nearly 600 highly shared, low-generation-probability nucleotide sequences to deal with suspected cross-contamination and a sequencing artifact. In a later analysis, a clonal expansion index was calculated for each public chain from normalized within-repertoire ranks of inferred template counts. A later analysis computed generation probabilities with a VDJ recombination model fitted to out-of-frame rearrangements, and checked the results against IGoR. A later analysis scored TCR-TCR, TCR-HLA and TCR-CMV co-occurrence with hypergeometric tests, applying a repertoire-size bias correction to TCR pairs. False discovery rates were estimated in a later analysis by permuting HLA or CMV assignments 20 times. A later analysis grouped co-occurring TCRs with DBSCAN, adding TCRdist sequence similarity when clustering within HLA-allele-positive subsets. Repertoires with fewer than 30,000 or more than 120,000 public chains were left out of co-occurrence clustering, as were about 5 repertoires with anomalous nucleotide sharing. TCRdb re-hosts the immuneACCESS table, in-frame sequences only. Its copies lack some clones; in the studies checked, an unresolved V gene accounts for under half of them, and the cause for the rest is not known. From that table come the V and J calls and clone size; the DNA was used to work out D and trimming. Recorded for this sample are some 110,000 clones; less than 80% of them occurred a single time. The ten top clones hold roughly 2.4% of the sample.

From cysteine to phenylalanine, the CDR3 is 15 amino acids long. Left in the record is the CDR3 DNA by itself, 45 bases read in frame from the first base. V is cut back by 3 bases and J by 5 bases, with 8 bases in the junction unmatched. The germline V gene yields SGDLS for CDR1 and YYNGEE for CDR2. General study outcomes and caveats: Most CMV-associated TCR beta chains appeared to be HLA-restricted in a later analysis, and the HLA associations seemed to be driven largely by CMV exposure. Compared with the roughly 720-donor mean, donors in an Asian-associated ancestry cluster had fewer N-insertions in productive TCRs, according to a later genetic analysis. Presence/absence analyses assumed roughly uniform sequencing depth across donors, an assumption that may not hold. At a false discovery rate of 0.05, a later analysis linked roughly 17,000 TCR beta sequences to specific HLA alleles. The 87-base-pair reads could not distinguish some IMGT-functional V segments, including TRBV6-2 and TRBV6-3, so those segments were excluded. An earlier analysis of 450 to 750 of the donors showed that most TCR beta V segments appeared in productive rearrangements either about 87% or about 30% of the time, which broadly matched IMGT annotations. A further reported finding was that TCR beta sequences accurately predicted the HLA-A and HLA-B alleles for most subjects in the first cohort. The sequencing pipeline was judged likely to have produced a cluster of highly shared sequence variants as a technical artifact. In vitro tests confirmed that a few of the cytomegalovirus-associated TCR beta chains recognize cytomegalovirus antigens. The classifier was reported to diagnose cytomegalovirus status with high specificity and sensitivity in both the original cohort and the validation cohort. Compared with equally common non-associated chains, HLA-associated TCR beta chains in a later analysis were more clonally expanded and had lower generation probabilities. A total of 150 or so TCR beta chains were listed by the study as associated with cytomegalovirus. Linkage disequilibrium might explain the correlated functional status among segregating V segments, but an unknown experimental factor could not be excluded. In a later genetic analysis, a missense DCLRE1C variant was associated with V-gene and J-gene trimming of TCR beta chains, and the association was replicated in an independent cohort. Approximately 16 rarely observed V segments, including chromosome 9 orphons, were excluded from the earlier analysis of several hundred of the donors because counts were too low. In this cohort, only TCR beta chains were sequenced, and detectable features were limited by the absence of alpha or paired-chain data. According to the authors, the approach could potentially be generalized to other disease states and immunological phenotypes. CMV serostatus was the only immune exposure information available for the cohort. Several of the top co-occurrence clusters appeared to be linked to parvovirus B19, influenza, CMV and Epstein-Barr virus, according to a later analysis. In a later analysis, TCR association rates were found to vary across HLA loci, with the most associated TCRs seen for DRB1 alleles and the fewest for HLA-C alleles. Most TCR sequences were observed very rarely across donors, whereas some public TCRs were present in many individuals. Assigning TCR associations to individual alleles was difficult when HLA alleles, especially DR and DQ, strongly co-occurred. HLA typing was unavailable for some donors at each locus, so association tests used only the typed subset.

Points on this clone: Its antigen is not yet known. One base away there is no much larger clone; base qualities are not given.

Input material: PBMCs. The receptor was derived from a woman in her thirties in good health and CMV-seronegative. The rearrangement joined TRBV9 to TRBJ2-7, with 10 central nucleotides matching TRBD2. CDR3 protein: CASSDPLAGVDEQYF. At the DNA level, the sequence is TGTGCCAGCAGCGACCCCCTAGCGGGAGTTGACGAGCAGTACTTC.